The source of this T cell receptor beta chain is a study of blood T cells in healthy people across ages. Points from the study as a whole: PBMCs went unsorted, and a conclusive naive versus antigen-experienced comparison was therefore prevented. Donor CMV infection status was unknown, possibly confounding age-related changes in expanded clonotypes.

The germline V gene encodes CDR1 DFQATT and CDR2 SNEGSKA (reference sequence). The CDR3 totals 13 residues. Trimming took off 2 bases at V and 10 bases at J, with 18 bases between the two ends. For the second PCR, which ran for about 7 to 11 cycles, a sample-barcoded 5' primer and a J-beta primer mix were used. A template-switch adaptor that had 12 random nucleotides put a tag on each cDNA molecule. TCRdb fed the 5' RACE reads into MiXCR, producing one record per CDR3 protein. The sample consists of hundreds of thousands of distinct CDR3 sequences, more than 45% of them appearing once. Concerning this clonotype: Antigen specificity is unknown.

Researchers isolated at least 7 million PBMCs per sample. This receptor was identified in a man younger than 40 in good health. The source material was blood. The genes are TRBV20-1 and TRBJ2-7; D might be TRBD1 (5 bases). CDR3 in DNA: TGCAGTGCTAGACCCTTGGCTCAGGGTGGTCAGTACTTC. This gives the protein CSARPLAQGGQYF.